Listed below are T cell receptor beta chains from one sample, sequenced in a study of blood T cells in healthy people across ages. TCRdb itself ran the 5' RACE reads through MiXCR, one entry per CDR3 protein. This sample has 700,000 to 900,000 distinct CDR3 sequences, with approximately 53% found just once. The sample taken for sequencing was blood. The receptors here all came from a man older than 75 in good health. CDR3s include the opening cysteine and the closing phenylalanine or tryptophan. The D gene is left open where the match is weak. Size is omitted from some rows. Given values are once, few, many or a class for expanded clones.

len | j_gene | d_gene | v_gene | abundance | CDR3nt | CDR3aa
15 | TRBJ1-4 | - | TRBV18 | - | TGTGCCAGCTCACCGGCCAGGGGAGGCAATGAAAAACTGTTTTTT | CASSPARGGNEKLFF
15 | TRBJ2-6 | - | TRBV4-2 | - | TGTGCCAGCAGCCAAACGAGGGGGGGGGCCAACGTCCTGACTTTC | CASSQTRGGANVLTF
14 | TRBJ2-7 | - | TRBV11-2 | - | TGTGCCAGCAGCGTGGGGTTCCGTAGGGTGACCCCGTACTTC | CASSVGFRRVTPYF
15 | TRBJ1-1 | TRBD1 | TRBV29-1 | once | TGCAGCGTTCACACAGGGGGCTTTCACAAGTCTGAAGCTTTCTTT | CSVHTGGFHKSEAFF
15 | TRBJ2-3 | TRBD2 | TRBV5-4 | - | TGTGCCAGCAGCTTAAAAGGACTAGCTTCAGATACGCAGTATTTT | CASSLKGLASDTQYF
13 | TRBJ2-7 | - | TRBV6-6 | - | TGTGCCAGCAGTCAACAGGGCTCCTACGAGCAGTACTTC | CASSQQGSYEQYF
13 | TRBJ1-1 | - | TRBV20-1 | - | TGCAGTGCAACCAAACAGGGTAGGGCTGAAGCTTTCTTT | CSATKQGRAEAFF
14 | TRBJ2-1 | - | TRBV6-4 | - | TGTGCCAGCAGTGTCGACTTCCGATTTGGGGAGCAGTTCTTC | CASSVDFRFGEQFF
13 | TRBJ2-1 | TRBD2 | TRBV5-1 | few | TGCGCCAGCAGCGGGGAGGGATTCAATGAGCAGTTCTTC | CASSGEGFNEQFF
16 | TRBJ2-2 | TRBD2 | TRBV27 | - | TGTGCCAGCAGTTTGCTAGCGGGAGGGGCCACCGGGGAGCTGTTTTTT | CASSLLAGGATGELFF
14 | TRBJ2-5 | TRBD2 | TRBV6-6 | - | TGTGCCAGCAGTCCAAGACTAGCGACAGAGACCCAGTACTTC | CASSPRLATETQYF
15 | TRBJ2-7 | - | TRBV18 | - | TGTGCCAGCTCTCTTAAGGGGTCTTGGTCCTACGAGCAGTACTTC | CASSLKGSWSYEQYF
13 | TRBJ1-1 | - | TRBV12-3/TRBV12-4 | - | TGTGCCAGCAGTATACAGGTGAACACTGAAGCTTTCTTT | CASSIQVNTEAFF
16 | TRBJ2-1 | TRBD2 | TRBV3-1 | - | TGTGCCAGCACCCTAGGACTAGCGGGCGTCGGCAATGAGCAGTTCTTC | CASTLGLAGVGNEQFF
13 | TRBJ1-2 | TRBD1 | TRBV10-3 | - | TGTGCCACCGAAGAGGACAGGTGGATGAGATACACCTTC | CATEEDRWMRYTF
14 | TRBJ1-6 | - | TRBV10-3 | - | TGTGCCATCAGTGCGGCCGGGGGTAATTCACCCCTCCACTTT | CAISAAGGNSPLHF
15 | TRBJ2-7 | - | TRBV3-1 | few | TGTGCCAGCAGCCAAGATCTCGGGCAGTCCAACGAGCAGTACTTC | CASSQDLGQSNEQYF
15 | TRBJ1-5 | - | TRBV7-9 | once | TGTGCCGGCAGCTTAGGTGGCGGACCAAATCAGCCCCAGCATTTT | CAGSLGGGPNQPQHF
15 | TRBJ2-6 | - | TRBV25-1 | few | TGTGCCAGCAGTGGAATTAGGGCTGGGGCCAACGTCCTGACTTTC | CASSGIRAGANVLTF
15 | TRBJ2-7 | - | TRBV7-9 | - | TGTGCCAGCCCTCCCCTTTGCAGGGTAAGATACGAGCAGTACTTC | CASPPLCRVRYEQYF
11 | TRBJ2-5 | - | TRBV7-9 | - | TGTGCCAGCAGCTTAGAGGAGGGCCGGTACTTC | CASSLEEGRYF
16 | TRBJ2-5 | - | TRBV14 | - | TGTGCCAGCAGCCCTCCGGGACACCCCCTAAAAGAGACCCAGTACTTC | CASSPPGHPLKETQYF
16 | TRBJ2-5 | - | TRBV7-2 | - | TGTGCCAGCAGCTTAAATGGAGCAGGGGTCCCCGAAGAGCAGTACTTC | CASSLNGAGVPEEQYF
13 | TRBJ2-7 | - | TRBV20-1 | once | TGCAGTGCTTTAACTCAGGGCTCCTACGAGCAGTACTTC | CSALTQGSYEQYF
15 | TRBJ1-2 | - | TRBV7-3 | few | TGTGCCAGCAGCTTATCGGCAGGGAGCGGCTATGGCTACACCTTC | CASSLSAGSGYGYTF
15 | TRBJ1-2 | TRBD1 | TRBV15 | - | TGTGCCACCGGCAGGCAGACAGGGTCTAACTATGGCTACACCTTC | CATGRQTGSNYGYTF
13 | TRBJ2-5 | - | TRBV3-1 | - | TGTGCCAGCAGCCAAGCTCCGCTAAGTGAGCAGTACTTC | CASSQAPLSEQYF
19 | TRBJ2-1 | TRBD2 | TRBV4-2 | - | TGTGCCAGCAGCCAAGATCCCGGGAGGGATAGCGTCCGCTACAATGAGCAGTTCTTC | CASSQDPGRDSVRYNEQFF
13 | TRBJ2-5 | - | TRBV20-1 | few | TGCAGTGCTCTAGGGTGGGCCAGTGAGACCCAGTACTTC | CSALGWASETQYF
13 | TRBJ1-6 | TRBD1 | TRBV5-1 | - | TGCGCCAGCAGCAGGGACAGAAATTCACCCCTCCACTTT | CASSRDRNSPLHF
14 | TRBJ2-7 | TRBD2 | TRBV28 | - | TGTGCCATCGTCGGGGGGTCGGCTTCCTACGAGCAGTACTTC | CAIVGGSASYEQYF
13 | TRBJ1-2 | - | TRBV7-9 | - | TGTGCCAGCAACAAGGACCGTTCCGATGGCTACACCTTC | CASNKDRSDGYTF
14 | TRBJ2-1 | - | TRBV20-1 | few | TGCAGTGCTGTTGGGGAGAGCTCCTACAATGAGCAGTTCTTC | CSAVGESSYNEQFF
13 | TRBJ2-7 | - | TRBV27 | few | TGTGCCAGCAGTCCCGCTGGGGGCCAGACGCAGTACTTC | CASSPAGGQTQYF
16 | TRBJ1-1 | TRBD1 | TRBV28 | - | TGTGCCAGCAGTCCGCGGACAGGGGGGACGGTAACTGAAGCTTTCTTT | CASSPRTGGTVTEAFF
14 | TRBJ2-7 | TRBD2 | TRBV11-2 | - | TGTGCCAGCAGAAGGACTAGCGTAGCCTACGAGCAGTACTTC | CASRRTSVAYEQYF
15 | TRBJ2-1 | - | TRBV3-1 | - | TGTGCCAGCAGCCGGGTAGAGCTCTCCTACAATGAGCAGTTCTTC | CASSRVELSYNEQFF
14 | TRBJ2-7 | TRBD2 | TRBV2 | - | TGTGCCAGCAGTGCGGGCGGGGGATTCTACGAGCAGTACTTC | CASSAGGGFYEQYF
13 | TRBJ2-1 | - | TRBV7-3 | - | TGTGCCAGCAGCTCTGCTAGCATCGGTGAGCAGTTCTTC | CASSSASIGEQFF
14 | TRBJ2-3 | - | TRBV6-2/TRBV6-3 | - | TGTGCCAGCAGTTACCCAGTGGCGACAGATACGCAGTATTTT | CASSYPVATDTQYF
19 | TRBJ2-3 | TRBD2 | TRBV11-2 | - | TGTGCCAGCAGCCGGAGGTGGGCGGGAGTATCCGCTAGCACAGATACGCAGTATTTT | CASSRRWAGVSASTDTQYF
14 | TRBJ2-7 | - | TRBV10-3 | few | TGTGCCATCAGCTCGAAAGGGGGAGAATACGAGCAGTACTTC | CAISSKGGEYEQYF
14 | TRBJ1-1 | - | TRBV7-9 | - | TGTGCCAGCACCGTTGGGGGGGTCGGGCGAGAAGCTTTCTTT | CASTVGGVGREAFF
13 | TRBJ2-7 | - | TRBV13 | - | TGTGCCAGCAGCCCAACCCCAGTTAGCGAGCAGTACTTC | CASSPTPVSEQYF
15 | TRBJ2-5 | TRBD2 | TRBV5-1 | - | TGCGCCAGCAGCTTGCCAGCGGGAGTACAAGAGACCCAGTACTTC | CASSLPAGVQETQYF
15 | TRBJ2-3 | - | TRBV5-1 | - | TGCGCCAGCAGCTTGGGACAGAACAAAGCAGATACGCAGTATTTT | CASSLGQNKADTQYF
14 | TRBJ2-7 | - | TRBV29-1 | - | TGCAGCGTTATGGAGGGGCCGAGCTCCTACGAGCTGTACTTC | CSVMEGPSSYELYF
12 | TRBJ2-1 | - | TRBV20-1 | - | TGCAGTGCTAGCTGGGGCCGGGATGAGCAGTTCTTC | CSASWGRDEQFF
14 | TRBJ1-2 | - | TRBV5-1 | few | TGCGCCAGCAGCTTGGATCCAGGCTGGAATGGCTACACCTTC | CASSLDPGWNGYTF
12 | TRBJ2-1 | TRBD1 | TRBV2 | - | TGTGTCAGCAGAGCGCAGGGGGTTGAGCAGTTCTTC | CVSRAQGVEQFF
14 | TRBJ1-2 | - | TRBV15 | - | TGTGCCACCAGCTCCCACGTGGGACATCTCGGCTACACCTTC | CATSSHVGHLGYTF
14 | TRBJ2-1 | - | TRBV7-9 | - | TGTGCCAGCAGCCCCCGGGCCCTTGGAGAGACCCAGTTCTTC | CASSPRALGETQFF
16 | TRBJ2-7 | TRBD1 | TRBV5-1 | - | TGCGCCAGCAGCTTGGGAACAGGGGGCAATACTCGCGAGCAGTACTTC | CASSLGTGGNTREQYF
14 | TRBJ2-1 | - | TRBV29-1 | few | TGCAGCGTTGTCCCAGGACAGTTCTACAATGAGCAGTTCTTC | CSVVPGQFYNEQFF
16 | TRBJ2-5 | TRBD2 | TRBV18 | - | TGTGCCAGCTCACCACGACTAGCGGGCCTGGGTGAGACCCAGTACTTC | CASSPRLAGLGETQYF
16 | TRBJ2-7 | TRBD1 | TRBV28 | few | TGTGCCAGCAATCAACCGACCGGGACAGGGCTTCGGGAGCAGTACTTC | CASNQPTGTGLREQYF
14 | TRBJ2-7 | - | TRBV7-2 | - | TGTGCCAGCAGCGTAACTGGAGCATCCTACGAGCAGTACTTC | CASSVTGASYEQYF